The 14 T cell receptor beta chains below all came from one sample that was sequenced in a study of cytomegalovirus exposure and HLA in healthy donors. The PCR employed 60 Vbeta primers together with 13 Jbeta primers. Using immunoSEQ multiplex PCR, the repertoire was profiled, and TCRdb retains in-frame clones only, with some absent. The sample holds around 130,000 clones; roughly 82% are singletons and the top ten take about 5.8%. The material sequenced was PBMCs. Receptors were obtained from a young man in good health and CMV-seropositive.

The J gene is TRBJ1-3, the V gene TRBV9; weak D call: TRBD1 (6 bases). This CDR3 comprises 16 residues. Germline values: CDR1 SGDLS, CDR2 YYNGEE. V lost 0 bases and J lost 0, with 10 bases in between. CDR3 sequence (DNA): TGTGCCAGCAGCGTAGTACAGGGTGGCTCTGGAAACACCATATATTTT. Translating it yields CASSVVQGGSGNTIYF.

The V call is TRBV5-1, the J call TRBJ1-6; 7 bases agree with TRBD1. The junction had 2 bases not matched to a gene; V was cut back by 0 bases and J by 2 bases. This CDR3 is 16 amino acids long. Germline V gene sequence: CDR1 SGHRS, CDR2 YFSETQ. The CDR3: CASSLGQGAYNSPLHF. Here the CDR3 DNA reads TGCGCCAGCAGCTTGGGGCAGGGGGCCTATAATTCACCCCTCCACTTT.

The rearrangement joins TRBV5-8 to TRBJ2-5; TRBD1 is a possible D gene (6 bases). The CDR3 is made up of 14 amino acids. Germline CDR1 reads SGHTS; CDR2 reads YDEGEE. V was trimmed by 4 bases and J by 1 base, leaving 11 bases between them. CDR3 DNA: TGTGCCAGCAGCCCCCCCAGGGGCCAAGAGACCCAGTACTTC. It encodes CASSPPRGQETQYF. The full variable domain, with the rest looked up from reference TRBV5-8 and TRBJ2-5, is EAGVTQSPTHLIKTRGQQATLRCSPISGHTSVYWYQQALGLGLQFLLWYDEGEERNRGNFPPRFSGRQFPNYSSELNVNALELEDSALYLCASSPPRGQETQYFGPGTRLLVL.

This clone was found once. CDR3 region: CASSATQGDNTGELFF. Written as DNA, the CDR3 is TGTGCCAGCAGCGCCACACAGGGGGATAACACCGGGGAGCTGTTTTTT. The chain carries TRBV9 and TRBJ2-2; 8 bases map to TRBD1. Germline lookup yields CDR1 SGDLS and CDR2 YYNGEE. This CDR3 has 16 residues. The V gene end was trimmed by 3 bases and the J gene end by 2 bases; junction bases not matched to a gene: 6.

V gene TRBV30 combines with J gene TRBJ1-1; 9 bases align to TRBD1. The CDR3 has 15 amino acids. Trimming took 2 bases from V and 3 from J; bases not matched to a gene: 7. Germline V gene lookup returns CDR1 GTSNPN and CDR2 SVGIG (reference sequence). CDR3 sequence reads: CAWSRQGDLYTEAFF. The CDR3 DNA reads TGTGCCTGGAGTCGACAGGGGGACCTATACACTGAAGCTTTCTTT.

The chain has TRBV6-1 and TRBJ1-5, with D perhaps matching TRBD1 (5 bases). V was shortened by 8 bases and J by 6 bases, with 8 bases between the two germline ends. Per germline, CDR1 MNHNS and CDR2 SASEGT. CDR3 length: 11 residues. The CDR3 region is CASGGGQPQHF. The CDR3 DNA is TGTGCCAGCGGGGGGGGTCAGCCCCAGCATTTT.

Only a few counts were recorded for this clone. V usage is TRBV6-5 and J usage is TRBJ1-5, with a tentative D call TRBD1 (5 bases). V dropped 3 bases and J dropped 7 bases, with 10 bases sitting between them. This CDR3 has 13 residues. Germline CDR1 reads MNHEY; CDR2 reads SVGAGI. The CDR3: CASSYSRQQPQHF. For the CDR3, the DNA is TGTGCCAGCAGTTATTCTAGACAGCAGCCCCAGCATTTT.

The rearrangement links TRBV29-1 to TRBJ2-2, with D uncertain. V was trimmed by 5 bases and J by 1 base, leaving 11 bases between them. The CDR3 spans 14 residues. CDR1 is SQVTM, CDR2 ANQGSEA, per germline. The CDR3 here is CSVRPQENTGELFF. The DNA for the CDR3 is TGCAGCGTTCGCCCTCAGGAGAACACCGGGGAGCTGTTTTTT.

As regards this clone: Mismatch with germline at one junction end may stem from a read error. Here the CDR3 reads CVSTDSGRPYEQYF. CDR3 DNA: TGTGTCAGCACCGATAGCGGGAGGCCCTACGAGCAGTACTTC. The chain employs TRBV6-6 and TRBJ2-7, with TRBD2 matching over 10 bases. The CDR3 runs 14 residues. The germline V gene encodes CDR1 MNHNY and CDR2 SVGAGI (reference sequence).

The chain employs TRBV6-5 and TRBJ1-2, with 8 bases lining up with TRBD1. This CDR3 has 14 residues. V lost 7 bases, J lost 4 bases, and 8 bases stayed unmatched. Germline V CDR1 and CDR2: MNHEY, SVGAGI. CDR3 in amino acids: CASNEQGGGYGYTF. The CDR3 region has the DNA TGTGCCAGCAACGAACAGGGGGGAGGCTATGGCTACACCTTC.

This clone appeared a few times. This sequence joins TRBV5-1 and TRBJ1-2; 7 bases match TRBD1. V dropped 1 base and J dropped 1; count of bases not matched to a gene: 7. The CDR3 contains 16 residues. CDR1 SGHRS and CDR2 YFSETQ come from the germline V gene. The CDR3 DNA sequence: TGCGCCAGCAGCTTGAGTGGCAGGGGGTATAACTATGGCTACACCTTC. Translation: CASSLSGRGYNYGYTF.

The genes are TRBV6-1 and TRBJ2-7; 15 nucleotides align to TRBD2. Trimming removed 6 bases from V and 12 bases from J; junction bases left unmatched: 9. Per the germline V gene, CDR1 is MNHNS and CDR2 is SASEGT. This CDR3 spans 14 amino acids. This CDR3 is CASSGGLAGGRVYF. In nucleotides, the CDR3 is TGTGCCAGCAGCGGGGGACTAGCGGGGGGACGGGTGTACTTC.

This clone turned up a few times. The V call is TRBV20-1, the J call TRBJ1-2, with D unresolved. The CDR3 is made up of 11 amino acids. Per the germline V gene, CDR1 is DFQATT and CDR2 is SNEGSKA (reference sequence). Trimming cost V 3 bases and J 7 bases, with 9 bases left between them. The DNA for the CDR3 is TGCAGTGCTAGCCCGGGTGGTGGCTACACCTTC. It encodes CSASPGGGYTF.

The chain links TRBV12-2 to TRBJ2-3; the D call TRBD2 from the table was never checked on the DNA. TRBV12-2 is a documented pseudogene. The CDR3 is 15 amino acids. CDR3 bases: TGTGCAAGTCGCTCCGACGGCCCCCCGGGGTATACGCAGTATTTT. This sequence encodes CASRSDGPPGYTQYF.